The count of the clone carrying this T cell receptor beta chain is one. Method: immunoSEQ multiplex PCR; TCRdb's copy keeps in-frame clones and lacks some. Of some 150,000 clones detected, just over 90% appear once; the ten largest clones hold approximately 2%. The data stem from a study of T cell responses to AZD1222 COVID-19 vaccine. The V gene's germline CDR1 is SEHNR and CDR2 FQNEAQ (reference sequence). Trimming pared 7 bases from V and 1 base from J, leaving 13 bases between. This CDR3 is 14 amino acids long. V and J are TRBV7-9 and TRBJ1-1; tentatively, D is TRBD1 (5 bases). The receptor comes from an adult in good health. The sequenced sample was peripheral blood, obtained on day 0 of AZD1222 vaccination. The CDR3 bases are TGTGCCAGCAACCAGCGGACATCGAACACTGAAGCTTTCTTT. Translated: CASNQRTSNTEAFF.